These T cell receptor beta chains were read from a single sample in a study of T-cell memory formation after mild COVID-19. TCRdb itself ran the 5' RACE reads through MiXCR, one entry per CDR3 protein. Of some 330,000 distinct CDR3 sequences in the sample, about 21% were seen once. The sequenced sample was PBMCs or a T cell subset sorted from them (not recorded which). Receptor source: an adult woman who had mild COVID-19 (a few samples of this study predate the infection). Cell type and time point are not known. Each CDR3 is given with its conserved first and last residue. Each record gives: CDR3 protein, V gene.

cdr3_aa: CSVEGARYEQYF; v_call: TRBV29-1
cdr3_aa: CATNRGNGAYEQYF; v_call: TRBV24-1
cdr3_aa: CASSYSEGVYEQYF; v_call: TRBV6-5
cdr3_aa: CASSTGTGEVNGYTF; v_call: TRBV6-2/TRBV6-3
cdr3_aa: CASTGGGGETQYF; v_call: TRBV12-3/TRBV12-4
cdr3_aa: CASSIWLAASYNEQFF; v_call: TRBV19
cdr3_aa: CASSFHRDRGATGELFF; v_call: TRBV4-1
cdr3_aa: CASSIKGTAGNEQFF; v_call: TRBV19
cdr3_aa: CASRAGDTQYF; v_call: TRBV10-2
cdr3_aa: CASSPPGGAGEQYF; v_call: TRBV7-9
cdr3_aa: CASIPTGGTEAFF; v_call: TRBV2
cdr3_aa: CASSLASGELFF; v_call: TRBV5-6
cdr3_aa: CSARPMTGLNQPQHF; v_call: TRBV20-1
cdr3_aa: CASSPTGAQGDTQYF; v_call: TRBV7-9
cdr3_aa: CASSMVCSGTF; v_call: TRBV11-3
cdr3_aa: CASSDRSTDTQYF; v_call: TRBV12-3/TRBV12-4
cdr3_aa: CASSFAGFAGRGYTF; v_call: TRBV5-1
cdr3_aa: CSATPGREQYF; v_call: TRBV20-1
cdr3_aa: CASSPDRGPEAFF; v_call: TRBV3-1
cdr3_aa: CASSGTANQPQHF; v_call: TRBV6-2/TRBV6-3
cdr3_aa: CASSHRVENEQFF; v_call: TRBV4-1
cdr3_aa: CAISGGEGWNYGYTF; v_call: TRBV10-3
cdr3_aa: CASSPSNPGELFF; v_call: TRBV7-3
cdr3_aa: CASSEGQIAKNIQYF; v_call: TRBV7-9
cdr3_aa: CASSPPVGSPGPTDTQYF; v_call: TRBV18
cdr3_aa: CASSPMTSRGNEQFF; v_call: TRBV7-9
cdr3_aa: CASRRLAGYTDTQYF; v_call: TRBV2
cdr3_aa: CASSYSPAGEGYEQFF; v_call: TRBV6-2/TRBV6-3
cdr3_aa: CASSHPGTGELFF; v_call: TRBV4-1
cdr3_aa: CASRLSTDNSNQPQHF; v_call: TRBV6-2/TRBV6-3
cdr3_aa: CAAGSSGSIDTQYF; v_call: TRBV24-1
cdr3_aa: CSARPGQGIYEQYF; v_call: TRBV20-1
cdr3_aa: CASSEAPGNGEQYF; v_call: TRBV7-6
cdr3_aa: CASSPRTSGSLNEQFF; v_call: TRBV11-3
cdr3_aa: CASSPGGTTDTQYF; v_call: TRBV18
cdr3_aa: CAWSTGTGKEGYTF; v_call: TRBV30
cdr3_aa: CSKQGQETQYF; v_call: TRBV20-1
cdr3_aa: CASSLIGLSGNTIYF; v_call: TRBV5-1
cdr3_aa: CSVRTSGRGEQYF; v_call: TRBV29-1
cdr3_aa: CASNPFGGRTDTQYF; v_call: TRBV5-1
cdr3_aa: CASSLSRWGEETQYF; v_call: TRBV12-3/TRBV12-4
cdr3_aa: CASSARQGYTGELFF; v_call: TRBV9
cdr3_aa: CASSQVTSGLTDTQYF; v_call: TRBV4-1
cdr3_aa: CASRRLQGGRFGETQYF; v_call: TRBV6-2/TRBV6-3
cdr3_aa: CASSQDLIPTTEQFF; v_call: TRBV4-3
cdr3_aa: CATSDPWRSYGYTF; v_call: TRBV24-1
cdr3_aa: CASSLTSGRWDEQFF; v_call: TRBV7-3
cdr3_aa: CASSPSRLAGGRNTGELFF; v_call: TRBV12-3/TRBV12-4
cdr3_aa: CASSLGTHVGNTEAFF; v_call: TRBV5-6
cdr3_aa: CASSTGTQNIQYF; v_call: TRBV5-1
cdr3_aa: CSADSGTVNEKLFF; v_call: TRBV20-1
cdr3_aa: CSARDPSGRAGYEQYF; v_call: TRBV20-1
cdr3_aa: CAISDLLDSQETQYF; v_call: TRBV10-3
cdr3_aa: CASSLRTGGSHEQYF; v_call: TRBV5-6
cdr3_aa: CASSQDRSGGGWWTQYF; v_call: TRBV4-1
cdr3_aa: CASSAGTGVDYGYTF; v_call: TRBV5-4